This note documents a single T cell receptor beta chain sequence. The antigen is unknown. This sample is part of a study of cytomegalovirus exposure and HLA in healthy donors. Overall study: Falling in the Caucasian-associated ancestry cluster were 80% to 85% of 300 to 500 genotyped donors. Study-wide results and limits: It was reported that the classifier diagnosed cytomegalovirus status with high specificity and sensitivity in both the original and validation cohorts. TRBV6-2, TRBV6-3 and some other V segments were unresolvable in 87-base-pair reads. Differences between HLA loci emerged in a later analysis of TCR association rates, with DRB1 most and HLA-C fewest.

The CDR3 loop spans 14 amino acids. The germline gives CDR1 SGHTA, CDR2 FQGNSA. 60 Vbeta and 13 Jbeta primers were used in PCR. Method: immunoSEQ multiplex PCR; TCRdb's copy keeps in-frame clones and lacks some. The data contain about 200,000 clones, approximately 80% of them seen just once; the ten biggest clones take up 1.4%. The rearrangement uses TRBV7-2 and TRBJ2-5, with 8 bases identical to TRBD2. TRBJ2-7 matches the DNA end more closely, so the J call is doubtful. The receptor's source is a girl between 10 and 17 years old in good health and CMV-seronegative. Sequenced sample: PBMCs. CDR3 region: CASSFTSGPYEQYF. The CDR3 bases are TGTGCCAGCAGCTTTACTAGCGGACCCTACGAGCAGTACTTC.